Shown below are 13 T cell receptor beta chains from a single sample sequenced in a study of tumor and adjacent non-tumor tissue in lung cancer. RNA was extracted from bulk tissue without any cell sorting. The normal lung tissue was taken more than 3 cm from the tumor edge. A modified ARM-PCR protocol with three rounds of nested PCR amplified TCRbeta. TCRdb re-called the multiplex PCR reads with MiXCR, one entry per CDR3 protein. The sample contains 60,000 to 85,000 distinct CDR3 sequences, approximately 82% of which appear only once. Material for sequencing was distant non-tumor lung tissue. These receptors all stem from a man aged 65-85 years with non-small cell lung cancer.

The chain uses TRBV6-5 and TRBJ1-4; 7 bases line up with TRBD1. This CDR3 has 17 residues. Trimming cost V 7 bases and J 4 bases; bases outside gene matches: 15. Germline V gene data show CDR1 as MNHEY and CDR2 as SVGAGI. DNA for the CDR3: TGTGCCAGCATCCTACTCGGGAGGGGGCGGCTTAATGAAAAACTGTTTTTT. This translates into CASILLGRGRLNEKLFF.

Of note for this clonotype: One end of the junction fails to match germline, which may point to a read error. J is TRBJ2-5 and V is TRBV12-3 or TRBV12-4, with D perhaps matching TRBD2 (6 bases). The CDR3 has 15 amino acids. The CDR3 sequence: CTSSGLLGVVETQYF. The CDR3 coding sequence is TGTACCAGCAGCGGGCTACTGGGAGTGGTGGAGACCCAGTACTTC.

This clonotype counts as medium-sized. The chain couples TRBV12-3 or TRBV12-4 to TRBJ1-4; D call uncertain. V shed 5 bases and J shed 8 bases, with 6 bases lying between them. This CDR3 is 11 amino acids long. The CDR3 nucleotides read TGTGCCAGCAGTACACGGGAAAAACTGTTTTTT. Encoded protein: CASSTREKLFF.

This rearrangement joins TRBV29-1 to TRBJ2-7, with 7 bases fitting TRBD2. Germline values: CDR1 SQVTM, CDR2 ANQGSEA. The V gene end was trimmed by 7 bases and the J gene end by 4 bases; junction bases not matched to a gene: 13. This CDR3 region has 14 residues. The CDR3 nucleotides read TGCAGCGCTCAAGGATTGGGACTAAATTACGAGCAGTACTTC. As protein: CSAQGLGLNYEQYF.

This clonotype occurred a few times. An end of the junction differs from the germline gene, which may be a read error. The CDR3 region has the DNA TGCAGCGTTGACAGGGCGGGACCCACCTATGAGCAGTACTTC. Residues: CSVDRAGPTYEQYF. The V call is TRBV29-1, the J call TRBJ2-7, with a weak D call TRBD2 (6 bases). Germline V gene sequence: CDR1 SQVTM, CDR2 ANQGSEA. The CDR3 extends over 14 amino acids.

The rearrangement links TRBV4-3 to TRBJ1-2; 8 nucleotides align to TRBD1. This CDR3 comprises 13 residues. Germline CDR1 reads LGHNA; CDR2 reads YSLEER. CDR3 residues: CYSSQETGDGYTF. Written as DNA, the CDR3 is TGCTACAGCAGCCAAGAGACAGGGGATGGCTACACCTTC.

This clonotype was observed once. Since a much larger clone is just one base distant, this may be a read error. The chain has TRBV25-1 and TRBJ1-6; TRBD1 is a possible D gene (6 bases). V lost 5 bases and J lost 13, with 15 bases in between. CDR3 length equals 13 residues. Germline CDR1 is MGHDK and CDR2 is SYGVNS. Here the CDR3 reads CASSLSGDGPLHF. The CDR3 DNA is TGTGCCAGCAGTCTGTCAGGGGACGGGCCCCTCCACTTT.

Notes on this clonotype: The junction and the germline gene differ at one end; a read error may be behind it. The V gene is TRBV6-1, the J gene TRBJ1-1, with D maybe TRBD1 (6 bases). The CDR3 loop spans 13 amino acids. Germline V gene lookup returns CDR1 MNHNS and CDR2 SASEGT. CDR3 amino acids: CDSSTGWNTEAFF. The CDR3 DNA follows: TGTGACAGCAGCACAGGGTGGAACACTGAAGCTTTCTTT.

Remarks on this clonotype: A read error may produce the germline difference seen at one junction end. V and J are TRBV11-2 and TRBJ2-2, with D perhaps TRBD1 (7 bases). The CDR3 length is 16 residues. Germline loops: CDR1 SGHAT, CDR2 FQNNGV. The CDR3 region is CASSFRTGPSPREMFF. As DNA, the CDR3 is TGTGCCAGCAGCTTTCGGACAGGCCCTTCCCCCCGGGAGATGTTTTTT.

This clonotype was seen ten or more times. The CDR3 DNA is TGCGCCAGCAGCTTGGGGGCAGAGGCCGGGGAGCTGTTTTTT. Amino acids: CASSLGAEAGELFF. The J gene is TRBJ2-2, the V gene TRBV5-1; D call uncertain. CDR1 SGHRS and CDR2 YFSETQ come from the germline V gene. With 0 bases removed from V and 6 bases from J, the gap between germline ends came to 9 bases. The CDR3 extends over 14 amino acids.

V is TRBV10-3 and J is TRBJ2-1; possible D gene TRBD1, 5 bases. Germline-derived CDR1 and CDR2 are ENHRY and SYGVKD. The CDR3 is made up of 16 amino acids. Trimming took off 7 bases at V and 12 bases at J, with 28 bases between the two ends. CDR3 in amino acids: CAIKRKHGASYHGQFF. The CDR3 nucleotides read TGTGCCATCAAACGTAAACATGGGGCCAGTTATCATGGGCAGTTCTTC.

Worth noting for this clonotype: A much larger clone differs from this one at a single base, so this may be a read error. No conserved phenylalanine or tryptophan ends this CDR3, so it is likely a read error. V is TRBV7-9 and J is TRBJ2-7, with D possibly TRBD2 on 5 matching bases. The V gene lost 11 bases and the J gene lost 3 bases, with 8 bases spanning the gap. Germline V gene sequence: CDR1 SEHNR, CDR2 FQNEAQ (reference sequence). The CDR3 is made up of 10 amino acids. The chain's CDR3 is CASGFYEQYC. CDR3 DNA: TGTGCCTCGGGGTTCTACGAGCAGTACTGC.

The chain carries TRBV6-6 and TRBJ2-7; D remains unclear. The CDR3 is 12 residues long. Germline lookup yields CDR1 MNHNY and CDR2 SVGAGI (reference sequence). With 3 bases removed from V and 7 bases from J, the gap between germline ends came to 10 bases. CDR3 coding DNA: TGTGCCAGCAGTTATCGGCCACTGGAGCAGTACTTC. This encodes CASSYRPLEQYF.